These 17 T cell receptor beta chains came from one sample sequenced in a study of CD8 T cells in ankylosing spondylitis. Whole-study findings and limits: Fewer than 10 highly homologous variants formed a TCR beta motif that appeared characteristic of ankylosing spondylitis blood.

Their specific antigens are unknown. TCRdb re-called the 5' RACE reads with MiXCR, one entry per CDR3 protein. The data hold over 400,000 distinct CDR3 sequences, with about 25% observed a single time. Material: blood, either unsorted or a sorted T cell fraction (not recorded which). The receptors come from a male donor with ankylosing spondylitis.

The chain combines TRBV20-1 with TRBJ2-3; 11 nucleotides align to TRBD2. The CDR3 has 17 residues. The V and J ends lost 3 bases and 8 bases, in that order; junction bases with no gene match: 16. Germline V gives CDR1 DFQATT, CDR2 SNEGSKA (reference sequence). The CDR3 protein is CSARRGTSGTSLGTQYF. The CDR3 DNA sequence: TGCAGTGCTAGGAGGGGGACTAGCGGTACCTCTTTAGGTACGCAGTATTTT.

This clonotype has at least ten counts. This chain joins TRBV29-1 and TRBJ2-2; D is unclear. This CDR3 has 12 amino acids. The ends were cut back, 5 bases at V and 5 bases at J, with 9 bases in the middle. Germline V gene data show CDR1 as SQVTM and CDR2 as ANQGSEA. The CDR3 DNA reads TGCAGCGTTTGGATAGGGACCGGGGAGCTGTTTTTT. Its protein is CSVWIGTGELFF.

This clonotype was counted between two and nine times. The chain is built from TRBV7-9 and TRBJ1-4; D not certain. CDR1 is SEHNR and CDR2 is FQNEAQ in the germline V gene (reference sequence). The V gene lost 3 bases and the J gene lost 4 bases, with 3 bases spanning the gap. This CDR3 has 12 residues. DNA for the CDR3: TGTGCCAGCAGCTTTCGTAATGAAAAACTGTTTTTT. It codes for CASSFRNEKLFF.

V and J are TRBV7-9 and TRBJ2-1; tentatively, D is TRBD1 or TRBD2 (5 bases each). CDR3 length equals 16 residues. CDR1 and CDR2 (germline): SEHNR, FQNEAQ (reference sequence). V was clipped by 6 bases and J by 0 bases, with 15 bases between them. CDR3 DNA sequence: TGTGCCAGCAGAGCCGTCGGGGCTAGCTCCTACAATGAGCAGTTCTTC. Its protein is CASRAVGASSYNEQFF.

The V call is TRBV20-1, the J call TRBJ2-1; D perhaps matches TRBD2 (7 bases). The CDR3 is made up of 12 amino acids. V gave up 1 base and J gave up 9 bases, with 10 bases separating them. Looked up from germline, CDR1 is DFQATT and CDR2 is SNEGSKA (reference sequence). Here the CDR3 DNA reads TGCAGTGCTAGAGTGCGGGGGCCTGAGCAGTTCTTC. Protein sequence: CSARVRGPEQFF.

The V call is TRBV18, the J call TRBJ1-2, with 7 bases lining up with TRBD1. This CDR3 contains 14 residues. Losses at the gene ends were 2 bases for V and 3 bases for J; bases not matched to a gene: 3. The germline V gene encodes CDR1 KGHSH and CDR2 LQKENI. In DNA form, the CDR3 reads TGTGCCAGCTCACCAAGGGGGCTGGACTATGGCTACACCTTC. It encodes CASSPRGLDYGYTF. Combining the CDR3 with reference TRBV18 and TRBJ1-2 gives the whole variable domain NAGVMQNPRHLVRRRGQEARLRCSPMKGHSHVYWYRQLPEEGLKFMVYLQKENIIDESGMPKERFSAEFPKEGPSILRIQQVVRGDSAAYFCASSPRGLDYGYTFGSGTRLTVV.

A few counts support this clonotype. The chain links TRBV4-1 to TRBJ1-2; no clear D gene. CDR1 MGHRA and CDR2 YSYEKL come from the germline V gene. There are 12 residues in the CDR3. V gave up 0 bases and J gave up 9 bases, with 8 bases separating them. Here the CDR3 DNA reads TGCGCCAGCAGCCAAGAGAGTTTTCGCTACACCTTC. Amino acid sequence: CASSQESFRYTF.

This clonotype was observed a handful of times. V and J are TRBV5-1 and TRBJ2-2; 13 positions match TRBD2. This CDR3 spans 16 amino acids. Germline V CDR1 and CDR2: SGHRS, YFSETQ. Germline trimming cut 1 base from V and 6 bases from J; bases unmatched to any gene: 3. In DNA form, the CDR3 reads TGCGCCAGCAGCTTGAGGACTAGCGGGAGTTCCGGGGAGCTGTTTTTT. Translated: CASSLRTSGSSGELFF.

This chain links TRBV28 with TRBJ1-2, with D hard to call. The CDR3 runs 15 residues. V lost 4 bases and J lost 4, with 16 bases in between. Germline V lookup: CDR1 MDHEN, CDR2 SYDVKM. CDR3 protein: CASSSGKEATYGYTF. Here the CDR3 DNA reads TGTGCCAGCAGTTCCGGAAAGGAAGCTACCTATGGCTACACCTTC.

The chain employs TRBV7-9 and TRBJ2-7; 7 bases match TRBD2. V shed 5 bases and J 7 bases; nucleotides not matched to a gene: 8. Per germline, CDR1 SEHNR and CDR2 FQNEAQ (reference sequence). The CDR3 is 13 amino acids. CDR3 coding DNA: TGTGCCAGCAGCCCGTTTGTCGGGGGGGAGCAGTACTTC. Translated: CASSPFVGGEQYF.

The V gene is TRBV7-2, the J gene TRBJ1-5; weak D call: TRBD1 (5 bases). CDR1 SGHTA and CDR2 FQGNSA come from the germline V gene. The CDR3 runs 15 residues. Deletions cut 5 bases from V and 7 bases from J, with 18 bases between. The CDR3 DNA reads TGTGCCAGCAGCAAGGGACTAGCGGGGGGACAGCCCCAGCATTTT. It specifies CASSKGLAGGQPQHF.

V is TRBV13 and J is TRBJ2-3; D not certain. Germline loops: CDR1 PRHDT, CDR2 FYEKMQ (reference sequence). This CDR3 has 13 amino acids. The V gene lost 5 bases and the J gene lost 0 bases, with 6 bases spanning the gap. The DNA for the CDR3 is TGTGCCAGCAGCCCAAACAGCACAGATACGCAGTATTTT. It codes for CASSPNSTDTQYF.

This chain's CDR3 is CATGTSARGTGELFF. In nucleotides, the CDR3 is TGTGCCACTGGGACTAGCGCCAGGGGAACCGGGGAGCTGTTTTTT. The chain joins TRBV19 to TRBJ2-2, with 10 bases identical to TRBD2. The CDR3 spans 15 residues. The V gene's germline CDR1 is LNHDA and CDR2 SQIVND (reference sequence). Trimming cost V 10 bases and J 5 bases; bases outside gene matches: 10. The full variable domain, its missing parts supplied by reference TRBV19 and TRBJ2-2, is DGGITQSPKYLFRKEGQNVTLSCEQNLNHDAMYWYRQDPGQGLRLIYYSQIVNDFQKGDIAEGYSVSREKKESFPLTVTSAQKNPTAFYLCATGTSARGTGELFFGEGSRLTVL.

V is TRBV7-8 and J is TRBJ2-7; D unclear. Germline V gene data show CDR1 as SGHVS and CDR2 as FQNEAQ. V dropped 5 bases and J dropped 0 bases, with 14 bases sitting between them. This CDR3 spans 15 amino acids. The CDR3 DNA follows: TGTGCCAGCAGCCCATCTTCAGCGAACTCCTACGAGCAGTACGTC. The encoded protein is CASSPSSANSYEQYV.

This clonotype was counted many times. The chain combines TRBV12-3 or TRBV12-4 with TRBJ2-7; D gene ambiguous. The V end lost 5 bases, the J end lost 2 bases, and 4 bases lay between the germline ends. CDR3 length: 11 residues. The DNA for the CDR3 is TGTGCCAGCAGTAACACCTACGAGCAGTACTTC. Amino acids: CASSNTYEQYF.

The chain joins TRBV20-1 to TRBJ1-5; D ambiguous. The CDR3 consists of 13 residues. Germline assignment: CDR1 DFQATT and CDR2 SNEGSKA (reference sequence). V lost 3 bases and J 7 bases, leaving 13 bases between the germline ends. The CDR3 DNA reads TGCAGTGCTAGTTCGGATTTTAACCAGCCCCAGCATTTT. It translates to CSASSDFNQPQHF.

This clonotype was counted a few times. The CDR3 loop is CASSLDPGGSSYEQYF. CDR3 nucleotides: TGTGCCAGCAGTTTAGACCCCGGGGGGAGCTCCTACGAGCAGTACTTC. This chain uses TRBV28 with TRBJ2-7; 7 positions agree with TRBD2. Germline trimming cut 2 bases from V and 0 bases from J; bases unmatched to any gene: 7. The CDR3 is 16 residues long. Germline lookup yields CDR1 MDHEN and CDR2 SYDVKM.